The entry that follows covers one TCR beta chain sequence. Its antigen is still unknown. Data came from immunoSEQ multiplex PCR; TCRdb stores just in-frame clones and leaves some out. The sample consists of over 50,000 clones, roughly 85% of them appearing once. CDR1 is MNHNY, CDR2 SVGAGI, per germline (reference sequence). Losses at the gene ends were 8 bases for V and 0 bases for J; bases not matched to a gene: 5. This CDR3 spans 16 amino acids. The data stem from a study of Tregs in tolerant kidney transplant recipients. Study observations and caveats: For some patients, primers changed over time, blocking nucleotide-level comparison. Biological reproducibility was not directly addressed, but technical replication error appeared minimal.

The receptor was isolated from a human donor who received a combined kidney and bone marrow transplant. The source material was Tregs from blood, sampled before the transplant. V usage is TRBV6-6 and J usage is TRBJ1-4, with 11 bases lining up with TRBD1. The CDR3 spells CASGWDRGATNEKLFF. The CDR3 nucleotides are TGTGCCAGCGGTTGGGACAGGGGGGCAACTAATGAAAAACTGTTTTTT.